The 30 T cell receptor beta chains below come from one sample, sequenced in a study of OX40 agonist ivuxolimab in advanced cancers. Using immunoSEQ multiplex PCR, the repertoire was profiled, and TCRdb retains in-frame clones only, with some absent. The sample lists 65,000 to 90,000 clones; around 90% were seen once. The sample in question was CD4+ or CD8+ T cells sorted from blood, obtained in a trial of the OX40 agonist ivuxolimab. All receptors derive from an adult with an advanced solid tumor such as melanoma, head and neck, liver or kidney cancer.

The chain joins TRBV9 to TRBJ2-1; D possibly matches TRBD1 or TRBD2 (6 bases each). Trimming shortened V by 0 bases and J by 7 bases, and 14 bases separated the two germline ends. Germline CDR1 and CDR2: SGDLS and YYNGEE. The CDR3 extends over 15 amino acids. CDR3 nucleotide sequence: TGTGCCAGCAGCGTAGGGAGGACGGGGGCGAATGAGCAGTTCTTC. The encoded protein is CASSVGRTGANEQFF.

V is TRBV5-4 and J is TRBJ2-2; the D is unclear. Germline CDR1 reads SGHNT; CDR2 reads YYREEE (reference sequence). V dropped 1 base and J dropped 8 bases, with 12 bases sitting between them. This CDR3 is built from 14 residues. Here the CDR3 DNA reads TGTGCCAGCAGCTTGCCGGGCCAAGTAGGGGAGCTGTTTTTT. It specifies CASSLPGQVGELFF.

The table lists this clone with a count of one. The V call is TRBV7-8, the J call TRBJ1-1; D possibly corresponds to TRBD1 (6 bases). The CDR3 extends over 13 amino acids. CDR1 and CDR2 from the germline V gene are SGHVS and FQNEAQ. The V end lost 5 bases, the J end lost 5 bases, and 12 bases lay between the germline ends. The CDR3 sequence is CASSTGRVTEAFF. The CDR3, as DNA: TGTGCCAGCAGCACAGGGAGGGTTACTGAAGCTTTCTTT. Full variable domain (rest looked up from reference TRBV7-8 and TRBJ1-1): GAGVSQSPRYKVAKRGQDVALRCDPISGHVSLFWYQQALGQGPEFLTYFQNEAQLDKSGLPSDRFFAERPEGSVSTLKIQRTQQEDSAVYLCASSTGRVTEAFFGQGTRLTVV.

This chain links TRBV5-4 with TRBJ1-3; 8 positions agree with TRBD1. Per germline, CDR1 SGHNT and CDR2 YYREEE (reference sequence). V shed 0 bases and J 0 bases; nucleotides not matched to a gene: 2. The CDR3 is 16 residues long. CDR3 bases: TGTGCCAGCAGCTTGGGGGGGACAGGCTCTGGAAACACCATATATTTT. It codes for CASSLGGTGSGNTIYF.

This chain joins TRBV11-3 and TRBJ2-7; 8 bases are a match to TRBD2. Germline V gives CDR1 SGHNT, CDR2 YENEEA. The CDR3 runs 15 residues. V dropped 4 bases and J dropped 4; count of bases not matched to a gene: 9. The DNA for the CDR3 is TGTGCCAGCAGCTACACCGGGACTAGGGAGTACGAGCAGTACTTC. This translates into CASSYTGTREYEQYF.

The CDR3 loop reads CASSLGGASGRADTQYF. DNA of the CDR3: TGTGCCAGCAGTTTAGGGGGGGCTAGCGGGAGGGCAGATACGCAGTATTTT. V is TRBV28 and J is TRBJ2-3; TRBD2 aligns across 12 bases. Germline V gives CDR1 MDHEN, CDR2 SYDVKM. After removal of 2 bases from V and 4 bases from J, the junction contained 7 bases not matched to a gene. This CDR3 spans 17 amino acids. Filled out from reference TRBV28 and TRBJ2-3, the complete variable domain reads DVKVTQSSRYLVKRTGEKVFLECVQDMDHENMFWYRQDPGLGLRLIYFSYDVKMKEKGDIPEGYSVSREKKERFSLILESASTNQTSMYLCASSLGGASGRADTQYFGPGTRLTVL.

This clone was detected once. J is TRBJ2-1 and V is TRBV28; 7 bases are shared with TRBD2. CDR3 length equals 15 residues. J was trimmed by 1 base and V by 2 bases; bases with no gene match: 2. Looked up from germline, CDR1 is MDHEN and CDR2 is SYDVKM. This CDR3 is CASSLGGVSYNEQFF. CDR3 in DNA: TGTGCCAGCAGTTTAGGGGGGGTTTCCTACAATGAGCAGTTCTTC.

This rearrangement joins TRBV5-4 to TRBJ2-1; 7 nucleotides line up with TRBD2. The CDR3 sequence is 16 residues long. J was trimmed by 0 bases and V by 10 bases; bases with no gene match: 13. Germline CDR1 reads SGHNT; CDR2 reads YYREEE (reference sequence). In DNA form, the CDR3 reads TGTGCCTCCGCTGTAGCGGGTCCCAACTCCTACAATGAGCAGTTCTTC. It yields the protein CASAVAGPNSYNEQFF.

V is TRBV28 and J is TRBJ1-2; a weak D match, TRBD1 (5 bases). The germline CDR1 and CDR2 sequences are MDHEN and SYDVKM. The ends were cut back, 2 bases at V and 5 bases at J, with 12 bases in the middle. CDR3 length equals 14 residues. In DNA, the CDR3 is TGTGCCAGCAGTTTAGAACAGGCCTCTTATGGCTACACCTTC. Amino acid sequence: CASSLEQASYGYTF.

V usage is TRBV9 and J usage is TRBJ2-3, with D perhaps TRBD1 or TRBD2 (5 bases each). CDR3 size: 16 residues. Trimming took 0 bases from V and 5 from J, leaving 16 bases between them. The V gene's germline CDR1 is SGDLS and CDR2 YYNGEE. The CDR3 coding sequence is TGTGCCAGCAGCGTAGACTCGGGACGCACTGGAGATACGCAGTATTTT. It specifies CASSVDSGRTGDTQYF.

This chain connects TRBV5-1 to TRBJ2-6; 8 positions match TRBD1. Trimming at V came to 4 bases and at J to 2 bases, leaving 8 bases not matched to a gene. The CDR3 length is 17 residues. In germline, CDR1 is SGHRS, CDR2 YFSETQ. CDR3 region: CASSPRTGTPGANVLTF. As DNA, the CDR3 is TGCGCCAGCAGCCCGAGGACAGGGACTCCTGGGGCCAACGTCCTGACTTTC. Full variable domain (rest looked up from reference TRBV5-1 and TRBJ2-6): KAGVTQTPRYLIKTRGQQVTLSCSPISGHRSVSWYQQTPGQGLQFLFEYFSETQRNKGNFPGRFSGRQFSNSRSEMNVSTLELGDSALYLCASSPRTGTPGANVLTFGAGSRLTVL.

V usage is TRBV19 and J usage is TRBJ1-4, with 9 positions matching TRBD1. CDR1 is LNHDA, CDR2 SQIVND, per germline (reference sequence). The CDR3 is 17 residues long. Trimming at V came to 6 bases and at J to 8 bases, leaving 16 bases not matched to a gene. The CDR3 protein is CASSPRDREFRLEKLFF. CDR3 DNA: TGTGCCAGTAGCCCCCGGGACAGGGAGTTTCGGTTGGAAAAACTGTTTTTT.

CDR3 region: CASSPSESYGYTF. CDR3 DNA: TGTGCCAGCTCACCCTCCGAGAGCTATGGCTACACCTTC. The chain combines TRBV18 with TRBJ1-2; D remains ambiguous. CDR1 and CDR2 from the germline V gene are KGHSH and LQKENI. V shed 3 bases and J shed 4 bases, with 9 bases lying between them. The CDR3 runs to 13 residues. Combining the CDR3 with reference TRBV18 and TRBJ1-2 gives the whole variable domain NAGVMQNPRHLVRRRGQEARLRCSPMKGHSHVYWYRQLPEEGLKFMVYLQKENIIDESGMPKERFSAEFPKEGPSILRIQQVVRGDSAAYFCASSPSESYGYTFGSGTRLTVV.

The chain recombines TRBV7-2 with TRBJ2-7; 9 positions agree with TRBD2. Losses at the gene ends were 2 bases for V and 0 bases for J; bases not matched to a gene: 2. Per the germline V gene, CDR1 is SGHTA and CDR2 is FQGNSA. The CDR3 length is 15 residues. The CDR3 sequence: CASSLTSGLSYEQYF. CDR3 sequence (DNA): TGTGCCAGCAGCTTAACTAGCGGGCTCTCCTACGAGCAGTACTTC.

This chain connects TRBV30 to TRBJ2-1; tentative D call: TRBD1 (5 bases). The germline V gene has CDR1 GTSNPN and CDR2 SVGIG (reference sequence). Deletions cut 0 bases from V and 5 bases from J, with 11 bases between. CDR3 length: 14 residues. CDR3 region: CAWSVGLGDNEQFF. The CDR3 DNA sequence: TGTGCCTGGAGTGTAGGCCTAGGGGACAATGAGCAGTTCTTC.

Sample share makes this clone medium-sized (0.01 to 0.1%). V is TRBV7-9 and J is TRBJ2-7, with D tentatively TRBD1 (5 bases). This CDR3 contains 15 residues. Per the germline V gene, CDR1 is SEHNR and CDR2 is FQNEAQ (reference sequence). Between the trimmed V and J ends, which lost 6 bases and 0 bases, there was a span of 15 bases. The CDR3 DNA is TGTGCCAGCAGTGCAAAGCAGGGAAGCTCCTACGAGCAGTACTTC. Protein: CASSAKQGSSYEQYF.

The chain recombines TRBV7-2 with TRBJ2-7, with 8 bases matching TRBD2. Germline loops: CDR1 SGHTA, CDR2 FQGNSA. With V trimmed by 0 bases and J by 4 bases, 5 bases remained unmatched. This CDR3 is built from 15 residues. The CDR3 DNA sequence: TGTGCCAGCAGCTTAGCCCGAGCGGGAGAGTACGAGCAGTACTTC. It encodes CASSLARAGEYEQYF.

The rearrangement joins TRBV19 to TRBJ2-7; D is possibly TRBD2 (5 bases). The CDR3 is 14 residues long. V was clipped by 5 bases and J by 0 bases, with 11 bases between them. CDR1 LNHDA and CDR2 SQIVND come from the germline V gene (reference sequence). CDR3 bases: TGTGCCAGTAGTGAAACGGGGATCTCCTACGAGCAGTACTTC. Its protein product is CASSETGISYEQYF.

The rearrangement joins TRBV5-5 to TRBJ2-3; D remains ambiguous. The CDR3 consists of 17 residues. CDR1 and CDR2 (germline): SGHKS, YYEKEE (reference sequence). V was trimmed by 0 bases and J by 5 bases, leaving 19 bases between them. This CDR3 is CASSLEGPTTGRDTQYF. In DNA, the CDR3 is TGTGCCAGCAGCTTGGAGGGCCCCACCACCGGCCGAGATACGCAGTATTTT.

The chain uses TRBV2 and TRBJ2-2; no reliable D call. Germline CDR1 reads SNHLY; CDR2 reads FYNNEI. Trimming took 1 base from V and 6 from J, leaving 18 bases between them. This CDR3 is 17 amino acids long. CDR3 sequence reads: CASSEEFGRKSSGELFF. Written as DNA, the CDR3 is TGTGCCAGCAGTGAAGAGTTCGGCAGGAAGTCGTCCGGGGAGCTGTTTTTT.

The chain has TRBV7-2 and TRBJ2-1; 8 nucleotides match TRBD2. Germline V gene lookup returns CDR1 SGHTA and CDR2 FQGNSA. The CDR3 is made up of 16 amino acids. V shed 4 bases and J 3 bases; nucleotides not matched to a gene: 8. The CDR3 coding sequence is TGTGCCAGCAGCTCCAGGGTTAGCGGGATCTACAATGAGCAGTTCTTC. It encodes CASSSRVSGIYNEQFF.

This chain joins TRBV7-6 and TRBJ2-2, with D uncertain. This CDR3 has 14 residues. Germline CDR1 SGHVS, CDR2 FNYEAQ. Trimming cost V 1 base and J 4 bases, with 7 bases left between them. CDR3 loop: CASSLESSTGELFF. The CDR3 DNA reads as TGTGCCAGCAGCTTAGAATCGTCCACCGGGGAGCTGTTTTTT.

The chain has TRBV28 and TRBJ2-1, with 10 bases lining up with TRBD2. The CDR3 is 14 residues long. The V and J ends lost 2 bases and 7 bases, in that order; junction bases with no gene match: 2. CDR1 is MDHEN and CDR2 is SYDVKM in the germline V gene. CDR3 in DNA: TGTGCCAGCAGTTTACTAGCGGGAGAGAATGAGCAGTTCTTC. Protein product: CASSLLAGENEQFF.

This clone occurred once. The V and J genes are TRBV27 and TRBJ2-1; TRBD2 aligns across 9 bases. Trimming cost V 6 bases and J 4 bases; bases outside gene matches: 10. There are 16 residues in the CDR3. Germline CDR1 MNHEY, CDR2 SMNVEV (reference sequence). DNA for the CDR3: TGTGCCAGCAGCTCTCCCGGGACTAGCAAATACAATGAGCAGTTCTTC. This gives the protein CASSSPGTSKYNEQFF.

The chain employs TRBV18 and TRBJ2-5; no definite D call. The CDR3 is 13 amino acids. CDR1 is KGHSH, CDR2 LQKENI, per germline. The ends were cut back, 2 bases at V and 5 bases at J, with 9 bases in the middle. CDR3 in amino acids: CASSPALDETQYF. Here the CDR3 DNA reads TGTGCCAGCTCACCAGCCCTAGATGAGACCCAGTACTTC.

This sequence joins TRBV6-5 and TRBJ2-2; 8 bases line up with TRBD1. V lost 6 bases, J lost 3 bases, and 6 bases stayed unmatched. This CDR3 spans 15 amino acids. CDR1 MNHEY and CDR2 SVGAGI come from the germline V gene. The CDR3 DNA reads as TGTGCCAGCAGCCTAGGACAGGGTTACACCGGGGAGCTGTTTTTT. It specifies CASSLGQGYTGELFF.

Details on this clone: The sample has other DNA sequences that encode this CDR3 too. The V gene is TRBV19, the J gene TRBJ1-2, with D hard to call. The CDR3 spans 13 residues. Germline lookup yields CDR1 LNHDA and CDR2 SQIVND (reference sequence). The V end was cut by 6 bases, the J end by 2 bases, with 10 bases between. CDR3 bases: TGTGCCAGTAGGTTGGACGGGAACTATGGCTACACCTTC. Residues: CASRLDGNYGYTF. Looking up the rest from reference TRBV19 and TRBJ1-2 gives the full variable domain: DGGITQSPKYLFRKEGQNVTLSCEQNLNHDAMYWYRQDPGQGLRLIYYSQIVNDFQKGDIAEGYSVSREKKESFPLTVTSAQKNPTAFYLCASRLDGNYGYTFGSGTRLTVV.

V and J are TRBV6-4 and TRBJ2-1, with no clear D. The CDR3 extends over 16 amino acids. Germline V gives CDR1 MRHNA, CDR2 SNTAGT. The V end was cut by 0 bases, the J end by 0 bases, with 9 bases between. CDR3: CASSDSFRSSYNEQFF. CDR3 in DNA: TGTGCCAGCAGTGACTCGTTCAGGAGCTCCTACAATGAGCAGTTCTTC.

The V gene is TRBV6-1, the J gene TRBJ1-5; the D is unclear. The CDR3 spans 17 residues. CDR1 is MNHNS and CDR2 is SASEGT in the germline V gene. V was pared by 4 bases and J by 0 bases, with 16 bases between. CDR3 loop: CASSARVLQNSNQPQHF. In nucleotides, the CDR3 is TGTGCCAGCAGTGCAAGGGTCCTACAGAATAGCAATCAGCCCCAGCATTTT.

This chain links TRBV9 with TRBJ2-1; 8 bases are shared with TRBD2. Germline V gene lookup returns CDR1 SGDLS and CDR2 YYNGEE. The V gene end was trimmed by 3 bases and the J gene end by 2 bases; junction bases not matched to a gene: 4. This CDR3 has 15 amino acids. The CDR3 reads CASSGGTSAYNEQFF. CDR3 DNA sequence: TGTGCCAGCAGCGGGGGGACTAGTGCCTACAATGAGCAGTTCTTC.